This is a list of T cell receptor beta chains from one sample in a study of lymphopenia after photon versus proton radiotherapy. Only in-frame clones appear in the TCRdb table, and some are missing; sequencing was by immunoSEQ multiplex PCR. The sample gives approximately 160,000 clones, 75% to 90% of which show up once; 4% to 5% is in the top ten. The sample consisted of peripheral blood, taken from a patient treated with photon-based radiotherapy. Source of these receptors: a man between 50 and 59 years old with gastric cancer. The CDR3 runs from the conserved cysteine through the conserved F or W. A D gene is named only where the DNA matches it firmly.

TRBJ1-2,TRBD1,TRBV28,TGTGCCAGCAGTTTTCAGGCAGGGGGCAGCTATGGCTACACCTTC,CASSFQAGGSYGYTF
TRBJ2-7,TRBD2,TRBV9,TGTGCCAGCAGCGTATCCCTAGCGGGTAACTACGAGCAGTACTTC,CASSVSLAGNYEQYF
TRBJ1-5,TRBD1,TRBV30,TGTGCCTGGAGTGATGGGTACAGGGGTAGCAATCAGCCCCAGCATTTT,CAWSDGYRGSNQPQHF
TRBJ1-5,-,TRBV28,TGTGCCAGCCGGGACGCCAATCAGCCCCAGCATTTT,CASRDANQPQHF
TRBJ2-2,TRBD2,TRBV5-4,TGTGCCAGCAGCCAGACTAGCGGGAGGGCCTTAGCCGGGGAGCTGTTTTTT,CASSQTSGRALAGELFF
TRBJ2-7,-,TRBV25-1,TGTGCCAGCAGTGAGTTTGCACGCTACGAGCAGTACTTC,CASSEFARYEQYF
TRBJ2-3,TRBD1,TRBV7-9,TGTGCCAGCAGCTTTGGGTGGACAGGGGGAAACACAGATACGCAGTATTTT,CASSFGWTGGNTDTQYF
TRBJ1-1,-,TRBV5-1,TGCGCCAGCAGCGGGGGGCGAAGCTTGAACACTGAAGCTTTCTTT,CASSGGRSLNTEAFF
TRBJ1-5,-,TRBV2,TGTGCCAGCAGACCAGGAGGCAATCAGCCCCAGCATTTT,CASRPGGNQPQHF
TRBJ2-7,-,TRBV6-1,TGTGCCAGCAGTAAAGCCGGGAACTCCTACGAGCAGTACTTC,CASSKAGNSYEQYF
TRBJ1-2,-,TRBV10-3,TGTGCCATCAGTGAGTCGCCAAGGGAGAACGGCTACACCTTC,CAISESPRENGYTF